This TCR beta chain derives from a study of shared clonotypes between healthy human individuals. Background on the study: With ages of 18 to 49, the donors were a couple of women and three men. Whole-study findings and limits: Sampling was confined to blood; repertoires within tissues likely differ.

The CDR3 runs 16 residues. The germline CDR1 and CDR2 sequences are MNHEY and SVGAGI. As regards this clone: Its target is unknown.

The method was immunoSEQ multiplex PCR; TCRdb's version includes in-frame clones alone and lacks a portion of them. The data contain about half a million clones, 60% to 80% of them seen just once; the ten biggest clones take up about 11%. Material for sequencing was PBMCs. This receptor was obtained from a woman between 40 and 55 years old in good health. Some clones in this sample may be carry-over from other donors' samples. V and J are TRBV6-5 and TRBJ2-5; possibly TRBD2 for D (6 bases). The DNA end is more similar to TRBJ2-7, so the J call may be wrong. DNA for the CDR3: TGTGCCAGCAGTTACTCCCGGAGGGGAGGAGCCTACGAGCAGTACTTC. Protein: CASSYSRRGGAYEQYF.